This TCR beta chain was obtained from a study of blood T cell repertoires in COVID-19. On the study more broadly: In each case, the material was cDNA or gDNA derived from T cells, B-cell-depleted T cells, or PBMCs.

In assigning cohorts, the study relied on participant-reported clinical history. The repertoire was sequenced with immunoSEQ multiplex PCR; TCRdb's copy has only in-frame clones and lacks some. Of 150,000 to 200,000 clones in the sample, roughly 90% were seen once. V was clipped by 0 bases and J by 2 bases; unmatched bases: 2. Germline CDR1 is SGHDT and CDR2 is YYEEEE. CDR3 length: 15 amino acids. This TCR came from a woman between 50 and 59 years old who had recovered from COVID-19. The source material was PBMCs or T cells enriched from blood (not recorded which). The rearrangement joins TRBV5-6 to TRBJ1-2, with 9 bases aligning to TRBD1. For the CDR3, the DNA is TGTGCCAGCAGCTTGGTGGACAGGGGAAACTATGGCTACACCTTC. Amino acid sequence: CASSLVDRGNYGYTF.